The rows below give T cell receptor beta chains drawn from one sample of a study of beta chain features in type 1 diabetes. This table comes from immunoSEQ multiplex PCR, and its TCRdb copy is limited to in-frame clones, with some not included. The repertoire holds hundreds of thousands of clones, with 15% to 18% as singletons. The specimen was naive CD4+ T cells from blood. These receptors originate from a man between 18 and 35 years old in good health. The CDR3 runs from the conserved cysteine through the conserved F or W. The D gene is left open where the match is weak. Rows give clone size only sometimes, using once, few, many, or a class for an expanded clone.

d_call j_call v_call clone_size cdr3_aa cdr3_nt
- TRBJ2-7 TRBV28 few CASSLGYEQYF TGTGCCAGCAGTTTAGGCTACGAGCAGTACTTC
TRBD1 TRBJ2-7 TRBV7-9 - CASRPTGNGREQYF TGTGCCAGCAGGCCGACAGGGAATGGGCGCGAGCAGTACTTC
- TRBJ1-2 TRBV10-3 few CAISEVKGTYGYTF TGTGCCATCAGTGAGGTGAAAGGGACCTATGGCTACACCTTC
TRBD1 TRBJ1-2 TRBV30 - CAWSRQGDGYTF TGTGCCTGGAGCAGACAGGGAGATGGCTACACCTTC
TRBD1 TRBJ2-7 TRBV29-1 - CSATRDSPYEQYF TGCAGCGCGACCCGGGACAGTCCCTACGAGCAGTACTTC
TRBD1 TRBJ2-7 TRBV4-1 few CASSQEGTGVRYEQYF TGCGCCAGCAGCCAAGAGGGGACAGGGGTACGGTACGAGCAGTACTTC
- TRBJ2-3 TRBV5-6 few CASSMRTTDTQYF TGTGCCAGCAGCATGCGGACCACAGATACGCAGTATTTT
TRBD1 TRBJ2-7 TRBV19 - CASRIGTGRYEQYF TGTGCCAGTCGGATCGGGACAGGGCGTTACGAGCAGTACTTC
TRBD1 TRBJ2-7 TRBV5-1 - CASSPGLTGIHEQYF TGCGCCAGCAGCCCGGGTTTGACAGGGATCCACGAGCAGTACTTC
- TRBJ2-3 TRBV18 - CASSPLGSEGRSTDTQYF TGTGCCAGCTCACCTTTAGGCTCGGAGGGGCGGTCTACTGATACGCAGTATTTT
- TRBJ2-6 TRBV18 - CASSPERFSGANVLTF TGTGCCAGCTCACCGGAGAGGTTCTCTGGGGCCAACGTCCTGACTTTC
- TRBJ1-1 TRBV7-2 - CASSLSWRMNTEAFF TGTGCCAGCAGCTTAAGTTGGCGGATGAACACTGAAGCTTTCTTT
TRBD2 TRBJ2-2 TRBV2 - CASSPIAGGYTGELFF TGTGCCAGCAGCCCCATAGCGGGCGGGTACACCGGGGAGCTGTTTTTT
- TRBJ1-1 TRBV5-6 few CASSLGAGRTEAFF TGTGCCAGCAGCTTGGGAGCGGGGCGGACTGAAGCTTTCTTT
TRBD1 TRBJ1-5 TRBV19 - CATAPGQGAKQPQHF TGTGCCACCGCCCCAGGACAGGGGGCGAAGCAGCCCCAGCATTTT
TRBD2 TRBJ2-7 TRBV10-3 - CAISAFTGGTYEQYF TGTGCCATCAGTGCTTTTACGGGAGGAACTTACGAGCAGTACTTC
- TRBJ2-5 TRBV6-5 - CASSYSWQGETQYF TGTGCCAGCAGTTACTCGTGGCAGGGAGAGACCCAGTACTTC
TRBD2 TRBJ2-7 TRBV6-5 - CASSYTRTSGTYEQYF TGTGCCAGCAGTTACACACGGACTAGCGGTACCTACGAGCAGTACTTC
- TRBJ1-5 TRBV6-4 - CASSVSGATNQPQHF TGTGCCAGCAGTGTCTCGGGGGCCACAAATCAGCCCCAGCATTTT
- TRBJ2-7 TRBV7-2 - CASSLFNEQYF TGTGCCAGCAGCTTATTCAACGAGCAGTACTTC
- TRBJ1-1 TRBV10-3 - CAISEWRDLGTEAFF TGTGCCATCAGTGAGTGGAGGGACTTAGGCACTGAAGCTTTCTTT
- TRBJ2-4 TRBV29-1 few CSVANREGTKNIQYF TGCAGCGTTGCCAACAGGGAAGGAACCAAAAACATTCAGTACTTC
TRBD1 TRBJ2-7 TRBV7-2 few CASSPSGTGAYEQYF TGTGCCAGCAGCCCCTCCGGGACAGGGGCCTACGAGCAGTACTTC
TRBD2 TRBJ2-1 TRBV5-4 few CASSLALALSYNEQFF TGTGCCAGCAGCTTGGCACTAGCGTTGTCCTACAATGAGCAGTTCTTC
- TRBJ2-1 TRBV6-5 - CASSSDAVYNEQFF TGTGCCAGCAGTTCTGATGCCGTATACAATGAGCAGTTCTTC
- TRBJ2-7 TRBV27 - CASSLTPGDWYYEQYF TGTGCCAGCAGTTTAACGCCAGGAGACTGGTACTACGAGCAGTACTTC
- TRBJ2-3 TRBV7-2 - CASSLGPGGSDTQYF TGTGCCAGCAGCTTGGGTCCCGGCGGGTCAGATACGCAGTATTTT
TRBD1 TRBJ2-1 TRBV27 few CASRRDRLYNEQFF TGTGCCAGCAGGCGGGACAGGCTGTACAATGAGCAGTTCTTC
TRBD2 TRBJ2-5 TRBV18 - CASLGSGLAFRETQYF TGTGCCAGCTTGGGAAGCGGACTAGCGTTTCGCGAGACCCAGTACTTC
TRBD2 TRBJ2-7 TRBV18 - CASSPGLAGYEQYF TGTGCCAGCTCACCCGGACTAGCGGGCTACGAGCAGTACTTC
- TRBJ2-3 TRBV7-6 - CASSLTAGGTDTQYF TGTGCCAGCAGCTTAACTGCAGGGGGCACAGATACGCAGTATTTT
- TRBJ2-1 TRBV25-1 few CASSSRTEQYNEQFF TGTGCCAGCAGCTCGCGGACAGAACAATACAATGAGCAGTTCTTC
- TRBJ2-3 TRBV9 few CASSLITSSDTQYF TGTGCCAGCAGCTTGATAACTAGTTCAGATACGCAGTATTTT
TRBD2 TRBJ2-1 TRBV7-9 - CASSLELGLAGATYNEQFF TGTGCCAGCAGCTTAGAACTAGGACTAGCGGGAGCAACCTACAATGAGCAGTTCTTC
- TRBJ2-6 TRBV5-1 - CASSLFPPLGANVLTF TGCGCCAGCAGCTTGTTTCCCCCCCTTGGGGCCAACGTCCTGACTTTC
- TRBJ2-5 TRBV10-2 - CASTYNTQETQYF TGCGCCAGCACTTACAACACCCAAGAGACCCAGTACTTC
- TRBJ1-4 TRBV7-2 few CASSLWTGSLMEKLFF TGTGCCAGCAGCTTATGGACGGGGTCCCTGATGGAAAAACTGTTTTTT
- TRBJ2-3 TRBV7-3 few CASSLRDTTDTQYF TGTGCCAGCAGCTTAAGGGACACCACAGATACGCAGTATTTT
- TRBJ2-5 TRBV28 few CASSTAPGNSEETQYF TGTGCCAGCAGCACAGCTCCGGGAAATTCTGAAGAGACCCAGTACTTC
- TRBJ2-1 TRBV4-3 few CASSRDPAARDEQFF TGCGCCAGCAGCCGGGACCCTGCGGCCCGCGATGAGCAGTTCTTC
TRBD1 TRBJ1-1 TRBV5-1 - CASSSSTGPRFSTEAFF TGCGCCAGCAGCTCCTCGACAGGGCCGAGATTTAGCACTGAAGCTTTCTTT
- TRBJ1-2 TRBV9 few CASSVARPDFNYGYTF TGTGCCAGCAGCGTAGCTAGACCCGATTTTAACTATGGCTACACCTTC
- TRBJ2-2 TRBV12-5 - CASGQTRDGEANTGELFF TGTGCTAGTGGTCAGACCCGGGACGGCGAGGCAAACACCGGGGAGCTGTTTTTT
- TRBJ2-4 TRBV29-1 few CSVEKYQEAKNIQYF TGCAGCGTTGAAAAATACCAAGAAGCCAAAAACATTCAGTACTTC
TRBD2 TRBJ2-5 TRBV15 - CATSRGTRGETQYF TGTGCCACCAGCCGGGGGACTAGGGGAGAGACCCAGTACTTC
TRBD2 TRBJ2-3 TRBV7-2 few CASSPPGLAGDTQYF TGTGCCAGCAGCCCGCCGGGACTAGCGGGAGATACGCAGTATTTT
- TRBJ2-5 TRBV7-2 - CASSFRAGDTQETQYF TGTGCCAGCAGCTTTAGGGCAGGAGATACACAAGAGACCCAGTACTTC
TRBD1 TRBJ2-1 TRBV11-2 - CASSLGRRGLEQFF TGTGCCAGCAGCTTAGGGCGCAGGGGGCTTGAGCAGTTCTTC
TRBD2 TRBJ2-1 TRBV5-1 - CASRTSGGYNEQFF TGCGCCAGCCGTACTAGCGGGGGCTACAATGAGCAGTTCTTC
TRBD1 TRBJ1-6 TRBV5-1 - CASAYDRDNSPLHF TGCGCCAGTGCGTACGACAGGGATAATTCACCCCTCCACTTT
- TRBJ2-2 TRBV29-1 few CSVDRVGNGELFF TGCAGCGTTGATAGAGTCGGGAACGGGGAGCTGTTTTTT
TRBD1 TRBJ2-1 TRBV29-1 few CSGGQRRGSSYNEQFF TGCAGTGGGGGACAGCGTCGAGGAAGCTCCTACAATGAGCAGTTCTTC
- TRBJ2-6 TRBV5-1 few CASSSARSGAGANVLTF TGCGCCAGCAGCTCCGCCAGGTCAGGGGCCGGGGCCAACGTCCTGACTTTC